The rows below give T cell receptor beta chains drawn from one sample of a study of blood T cells in healthy people across ages. Each CDR3 protein gets one entry after TCRdb re-called the 5' RACE reads with MiXCR. Seen here are about 1.1 million distinct CDR3 sequences, more than 30% observed once, and the top ten hold 10% to 15%. Sequencing was carried out using blood. These receptors all stem from a man aged 18-30 years in good health. The CDR3 runs from the conserved cysteine through the conserved F or W. Size tells how often a clone was seen (once, few, many) or the class of an expanded clone, and some rows leave it out.

>.|TRBV20-1
CSALYPRTGLGYAQYF
>few|TRBV6-5
CASSYSPRGGSYNEQFF
>once|TRBV3-1
CASSQDWTGVGNQPQHF
>.|TRBV5-6
CASSLTLPGAEGYTF
>few|TRBV12-3/TRBV12-4
CASSFQWAGGDLEQFF
>many|TRBV9
CASSVGLALNYGYTF
>.|TRBV20-1
CSANQGGSGEEFF
>.|TRBV5-1
CASSLESVGYTF
>.|TRBV7-9
CASSTLSSGNSYEQYF
>.|TRBV6-1
CASSVFSGRVGTEAFF
>.|TRBV12-3/TRBV12-4
CASSLGASALHF
>.|TRBV4-2
CASSQDQLEQFF
>few|TRBV2
CASRSRTSGGETQYF
>.|TRBV11-1
CASSPDSQEAQYF
>few|TRBV5-1
CASSLGASGGQNIQYF
>once|TRBV6-1
CASSGHPGPVYEQYF
>few|TRBV29-1
CSAWGQVYGYTF
>few|TRBV14
CASSQDTAADTQYF
>.|TRBV2
CASSPLTTNTEAFF
>few|TRBV28
CASSLSDTQHF
>.|TRBV2
CASFFAAGIQETQYF
>.|TRBV7-2
CASSPQGGWDEKLFF
>.|TRBV20-1
CSATGPTYLGELFF
>few|TRBV20-1
CSARIGLAGGTDTQYF
>once|TRBV9
CASSVEGGDSYNEQFF
>.|TRBV28
CASSSLQGGDTGELFF
>few|TRBV4-2
CASSQIPRLGFYEQYF
>.|TRBV14
CAGSSTYTGRNEQYF